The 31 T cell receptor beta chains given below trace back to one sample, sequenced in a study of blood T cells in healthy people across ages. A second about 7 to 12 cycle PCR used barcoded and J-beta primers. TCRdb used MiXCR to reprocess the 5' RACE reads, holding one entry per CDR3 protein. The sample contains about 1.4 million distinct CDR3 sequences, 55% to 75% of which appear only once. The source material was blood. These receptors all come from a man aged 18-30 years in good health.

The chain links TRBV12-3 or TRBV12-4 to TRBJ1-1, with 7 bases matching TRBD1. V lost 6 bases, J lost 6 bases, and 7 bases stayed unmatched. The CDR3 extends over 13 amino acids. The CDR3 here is CASRRGQRAEAFF. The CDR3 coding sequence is TGTGCCAGCAGGAGGGGGCAACGGGCTGAAGCTTTCTTT.

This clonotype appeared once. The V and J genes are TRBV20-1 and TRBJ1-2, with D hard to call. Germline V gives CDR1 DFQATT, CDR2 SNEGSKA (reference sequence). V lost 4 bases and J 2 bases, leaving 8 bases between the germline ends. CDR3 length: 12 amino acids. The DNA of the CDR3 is TGCAGTGCTATAACACAGAACTATGGCTACACCTTC. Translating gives CSAITQNYGYTF.

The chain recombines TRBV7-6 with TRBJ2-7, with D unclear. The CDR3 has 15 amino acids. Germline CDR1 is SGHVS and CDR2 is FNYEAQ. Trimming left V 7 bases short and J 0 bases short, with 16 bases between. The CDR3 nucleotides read TGTGCCAGCACCCCCTCAAGATCAAACTCCTACGAGCAGTACTTC. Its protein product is CASTPSRSNSYEQYF.

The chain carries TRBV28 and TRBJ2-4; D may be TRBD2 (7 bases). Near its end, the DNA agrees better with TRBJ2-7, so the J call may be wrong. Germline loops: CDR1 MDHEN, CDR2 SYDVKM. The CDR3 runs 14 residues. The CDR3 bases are TGTGCCAGCAGTTCCCACGGGGGGCACTACGAGCAGTACTTC. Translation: CASSSHGGHYEQYF.

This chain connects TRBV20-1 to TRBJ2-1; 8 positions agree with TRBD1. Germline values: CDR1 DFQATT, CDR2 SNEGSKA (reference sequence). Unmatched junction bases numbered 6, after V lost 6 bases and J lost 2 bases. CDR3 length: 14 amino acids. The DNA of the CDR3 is TGCAGTGCACAACGGACAGGGACCTACAATGAGCAGTTCTTC. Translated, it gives CSAQRTGTYNEQFF.

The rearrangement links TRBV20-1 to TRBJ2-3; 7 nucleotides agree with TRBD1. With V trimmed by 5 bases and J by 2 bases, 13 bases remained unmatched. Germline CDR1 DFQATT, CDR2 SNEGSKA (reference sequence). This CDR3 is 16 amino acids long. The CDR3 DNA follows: TGCAGTGCTGTCCCCCGGGACAGACTTTACACAGATACGCAGTATTTT. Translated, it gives CSAVPRDRLYTDTQYF.

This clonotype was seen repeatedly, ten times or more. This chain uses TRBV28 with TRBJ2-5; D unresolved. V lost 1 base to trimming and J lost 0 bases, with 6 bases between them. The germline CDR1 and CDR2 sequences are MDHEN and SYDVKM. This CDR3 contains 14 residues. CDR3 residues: CASSLSRNQETQYF. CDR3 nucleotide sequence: TGTGCCAGCAGTTTATCCCGCAACCAAGAGACCCAGTACTTC.

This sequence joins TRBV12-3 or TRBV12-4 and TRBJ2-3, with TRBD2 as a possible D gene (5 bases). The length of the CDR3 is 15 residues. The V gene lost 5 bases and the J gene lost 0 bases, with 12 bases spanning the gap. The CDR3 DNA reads TGTGCCAGCAGTCAGCGGACGGTGAGCACAGATACGCAGTATTTT. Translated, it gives CASSQRTVSTDTQYF.

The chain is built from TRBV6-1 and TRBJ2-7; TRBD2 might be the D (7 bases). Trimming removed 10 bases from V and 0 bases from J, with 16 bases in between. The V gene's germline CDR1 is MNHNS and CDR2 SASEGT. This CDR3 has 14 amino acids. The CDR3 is CATGGGPSSYEQYF. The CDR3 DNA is TGTGCCACGGGGGGCGGACCCTCCTCCTACGAGCAGTACTTC.

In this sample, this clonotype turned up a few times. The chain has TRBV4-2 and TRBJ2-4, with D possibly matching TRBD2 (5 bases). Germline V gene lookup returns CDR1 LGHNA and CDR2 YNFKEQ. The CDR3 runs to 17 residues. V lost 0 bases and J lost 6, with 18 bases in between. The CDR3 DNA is TGTGCCAGCAGCCAAGATTTTGAAACTAGAGCGATAAACATTCAGTACTTC. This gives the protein CASSQDFETRAINIQYF.

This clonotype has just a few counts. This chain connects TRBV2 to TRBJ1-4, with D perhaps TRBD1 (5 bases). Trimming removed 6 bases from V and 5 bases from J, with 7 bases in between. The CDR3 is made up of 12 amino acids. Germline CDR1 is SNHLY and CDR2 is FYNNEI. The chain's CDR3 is CASRDTNEKLFF. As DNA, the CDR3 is TGTGCCAGCAGGGACACGAATGAAAAACTGTTTTTT.

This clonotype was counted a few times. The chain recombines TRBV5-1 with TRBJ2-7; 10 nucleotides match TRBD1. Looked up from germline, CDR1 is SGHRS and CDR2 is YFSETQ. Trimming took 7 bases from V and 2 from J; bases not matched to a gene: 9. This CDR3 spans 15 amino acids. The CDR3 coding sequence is TGCGCCAGCTCCCCGACAGGGGGCTTCACCTACGAGCAGTACTTC. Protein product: CASSPTGGFTYEQYF.

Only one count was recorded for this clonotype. The CDR3 DNA follows: TGTGCCACCAGCGATCCCGAGGCCTTACAGCCCTACGAGCAGTACTTC. Amino acids: CATSDPEALQPYEQYF. The chain carries TRBV15 and TRBJ2-7; D is undetermined. The germline gives CDR1 LNHNV, CDR2 YYDKDF (reference sequence). The length of the CDR3 is 16 residues. Trimming cost V 5 bases and J 2 bases, with 19 bases left between them. The whole variable domain, remainder taken from reference TRBV15 and TRBJ2-7, is DAMVIQNPRYQVTQFGKPVTLSCSQTLNHNVMYWYQQKSSQAPKLLFHYYDKDFNNEADTPDNFQSRRPNTSFCFLDIRSPGLGDTAMYLCATSDPEALQPYEQYFGPGTRLTVT.

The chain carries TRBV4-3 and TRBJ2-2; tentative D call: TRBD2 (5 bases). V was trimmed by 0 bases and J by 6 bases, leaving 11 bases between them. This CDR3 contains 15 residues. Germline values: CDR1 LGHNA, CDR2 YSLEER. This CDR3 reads CASSQEGGGAGELFF. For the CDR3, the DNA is TGCGCCAGCAGCCAAGAGGGCGGAGGAGCCGGGGAGCTGTTTTTT.

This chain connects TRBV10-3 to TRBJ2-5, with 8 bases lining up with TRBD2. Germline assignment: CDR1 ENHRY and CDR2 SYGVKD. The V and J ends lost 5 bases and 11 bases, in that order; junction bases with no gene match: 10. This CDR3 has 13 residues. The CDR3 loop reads CAISPLAGDEQYF. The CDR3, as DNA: TGTGCCATCAGTCCGCTAGCGGGCGATGAGCAGTACTTC.

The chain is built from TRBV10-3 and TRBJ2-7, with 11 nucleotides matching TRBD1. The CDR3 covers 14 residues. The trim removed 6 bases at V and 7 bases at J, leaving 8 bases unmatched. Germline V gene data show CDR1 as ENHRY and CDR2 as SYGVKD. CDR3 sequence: CAISLGQGAGEQYF. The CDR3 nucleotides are TGTGCCATCAGCCTAGGACAGGGGGCAGGGGAGCAGTACTTC.

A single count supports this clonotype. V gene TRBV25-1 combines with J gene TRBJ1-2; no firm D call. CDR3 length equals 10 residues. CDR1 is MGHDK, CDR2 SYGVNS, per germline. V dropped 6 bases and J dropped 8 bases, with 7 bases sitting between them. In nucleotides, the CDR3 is TGTGCCAGCAGGGTGCAAGGCTACACCTTC. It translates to CASRVQGYTF.

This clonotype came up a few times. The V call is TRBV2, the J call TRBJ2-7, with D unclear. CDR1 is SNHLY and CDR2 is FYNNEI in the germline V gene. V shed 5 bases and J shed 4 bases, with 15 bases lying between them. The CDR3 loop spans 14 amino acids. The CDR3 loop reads CASSPKPVGYEQYF. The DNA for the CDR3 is TGTGCCAGCAGTCCTAAACCTGTCGGGTACGAGCAGTACTTC.

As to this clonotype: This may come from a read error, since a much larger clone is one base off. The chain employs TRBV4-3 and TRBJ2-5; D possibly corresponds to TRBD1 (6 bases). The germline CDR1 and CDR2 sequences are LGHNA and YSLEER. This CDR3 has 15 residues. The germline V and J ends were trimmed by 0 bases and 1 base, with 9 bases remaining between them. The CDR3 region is CASSQDLGAQETQYF. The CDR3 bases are TGCGCCAGCAGCCAAGATTTGGGGGCCCAAGAGACCCAGTACTTC.

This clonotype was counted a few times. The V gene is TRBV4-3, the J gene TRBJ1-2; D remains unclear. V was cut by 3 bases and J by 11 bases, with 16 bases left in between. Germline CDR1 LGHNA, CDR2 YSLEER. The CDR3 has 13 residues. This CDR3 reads CASSQHTSNLYTF. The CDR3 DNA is TGCGCCAGCAGCCAGCATACAAGTAACTTGTACACCTTC.

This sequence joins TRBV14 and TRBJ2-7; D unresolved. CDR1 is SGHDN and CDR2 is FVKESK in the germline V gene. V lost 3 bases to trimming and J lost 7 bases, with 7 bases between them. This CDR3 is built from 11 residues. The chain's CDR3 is CASSHGREQYF. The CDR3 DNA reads TGTGCCAGCAGCCACGGAAGGGAGCAGTACTTC.

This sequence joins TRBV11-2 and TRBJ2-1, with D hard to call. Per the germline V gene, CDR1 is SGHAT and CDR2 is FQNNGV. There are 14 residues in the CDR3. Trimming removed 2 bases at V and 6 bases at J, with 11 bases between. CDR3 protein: CASSLWAASNEQFF. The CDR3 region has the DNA TGTGCCAGCAGCTTATGGGCAGCATCCAATGAGCAGTTCTTC.

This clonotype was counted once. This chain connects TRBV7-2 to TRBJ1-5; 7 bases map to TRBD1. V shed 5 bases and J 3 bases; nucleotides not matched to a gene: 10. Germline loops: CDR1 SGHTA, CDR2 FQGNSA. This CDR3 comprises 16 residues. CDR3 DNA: TGTGCCAGCAGCAGGCTAGGGACAGCCTACAATCAGCCCCAGCATTTT. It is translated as CASSRLGTAYNQPQHF.

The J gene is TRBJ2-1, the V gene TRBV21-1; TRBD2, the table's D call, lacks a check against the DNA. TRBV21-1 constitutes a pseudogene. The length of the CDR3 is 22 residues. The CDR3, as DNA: TGTGCCAGCAGCAAAGAAAGGACGGTGACTAGCGACATTACGAGCTCCTACAATGAGCAGTTCTTC. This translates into CASSKERTVTSDITSSYNEQFF.

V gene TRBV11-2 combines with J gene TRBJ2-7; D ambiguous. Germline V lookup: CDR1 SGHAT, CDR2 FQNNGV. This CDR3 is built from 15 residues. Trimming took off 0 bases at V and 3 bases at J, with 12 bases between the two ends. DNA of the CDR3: TGTGCCAGCAGCTTAGATACGATTCTCAACTACGAGCAGTACTTC. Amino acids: CASSLDTILNYEQYF.

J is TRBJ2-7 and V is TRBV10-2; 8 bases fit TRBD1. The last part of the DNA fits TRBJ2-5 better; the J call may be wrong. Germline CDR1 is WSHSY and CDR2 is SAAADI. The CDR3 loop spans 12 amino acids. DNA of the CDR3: TGCGCCAGCAGTACGACAGGGGCGACCCAGTACTTC. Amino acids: CASSTTGATQYF.

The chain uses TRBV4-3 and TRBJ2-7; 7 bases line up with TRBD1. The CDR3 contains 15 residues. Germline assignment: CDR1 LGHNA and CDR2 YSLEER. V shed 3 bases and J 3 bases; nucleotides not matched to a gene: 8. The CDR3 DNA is TGCGCCAGCAGCCATTTAGGGGACAGCTTCTACGAGCAGTACTTC. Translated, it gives CASSHLGDSFYEQYF.

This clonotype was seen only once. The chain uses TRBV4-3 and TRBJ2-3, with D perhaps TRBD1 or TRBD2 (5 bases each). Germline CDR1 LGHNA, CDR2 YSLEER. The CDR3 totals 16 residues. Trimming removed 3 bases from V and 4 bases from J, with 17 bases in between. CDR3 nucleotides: TGCGCCAGCAGCCAGACCACCCCGTGGGACCCAGATACGCAGTATTTT. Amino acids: CASSQTTPWDPDTQYF.

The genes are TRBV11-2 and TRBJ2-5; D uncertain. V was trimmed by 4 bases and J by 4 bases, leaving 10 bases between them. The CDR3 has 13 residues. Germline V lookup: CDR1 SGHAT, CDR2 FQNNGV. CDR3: CASSCENLETQYF. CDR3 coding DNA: TGTGCCAGCAGCTGCGAGAACTTAGAGACCCAGTACTTC.

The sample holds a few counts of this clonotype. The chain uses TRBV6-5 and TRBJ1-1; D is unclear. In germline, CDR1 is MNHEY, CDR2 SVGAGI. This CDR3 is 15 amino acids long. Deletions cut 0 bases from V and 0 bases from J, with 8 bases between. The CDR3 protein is CASSYSWRLNTEAFF. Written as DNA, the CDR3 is TGTGCCAGCAGTTACTCATGGCGGCTGAACACTGAAGCTTTCTTT.

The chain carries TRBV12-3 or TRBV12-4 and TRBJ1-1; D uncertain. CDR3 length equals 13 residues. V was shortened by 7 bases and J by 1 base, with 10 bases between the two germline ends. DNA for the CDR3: TGTGCCAGCACCCTCCATAGGAACACTGAAGCTTTCTTT. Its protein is CASTLHRNTEAFF.